This T cell receptor beta chain was profiled in a study of cytomegalovirus exposure and HLA in healthy donors. The PCR ran on 60 Vbeta and 13 Jbeta primers. Only in-frame clones appear in the TCRdb table, and some are missing; sequencing was by immunoSEQ multiplex PCR. This sample has 110,000 to 150,000 clones, with 77% found just once. The CDR3 consists of 13 residues. The sample taken for sequencing was PBMCs. The receptor was isolated from a male donor in good health and CMV-seronegative. The rearrangement uses TRBV21-1 and TRBJ1-5. TRBV21-1 is a pseudogene. CDR3 in amino acids: CASSKVRSGPQHF. As DNA, the CDR3 is TGTGCCAGCAGCAAAGTACGTTCCGGGCCCCAGCATTTT.